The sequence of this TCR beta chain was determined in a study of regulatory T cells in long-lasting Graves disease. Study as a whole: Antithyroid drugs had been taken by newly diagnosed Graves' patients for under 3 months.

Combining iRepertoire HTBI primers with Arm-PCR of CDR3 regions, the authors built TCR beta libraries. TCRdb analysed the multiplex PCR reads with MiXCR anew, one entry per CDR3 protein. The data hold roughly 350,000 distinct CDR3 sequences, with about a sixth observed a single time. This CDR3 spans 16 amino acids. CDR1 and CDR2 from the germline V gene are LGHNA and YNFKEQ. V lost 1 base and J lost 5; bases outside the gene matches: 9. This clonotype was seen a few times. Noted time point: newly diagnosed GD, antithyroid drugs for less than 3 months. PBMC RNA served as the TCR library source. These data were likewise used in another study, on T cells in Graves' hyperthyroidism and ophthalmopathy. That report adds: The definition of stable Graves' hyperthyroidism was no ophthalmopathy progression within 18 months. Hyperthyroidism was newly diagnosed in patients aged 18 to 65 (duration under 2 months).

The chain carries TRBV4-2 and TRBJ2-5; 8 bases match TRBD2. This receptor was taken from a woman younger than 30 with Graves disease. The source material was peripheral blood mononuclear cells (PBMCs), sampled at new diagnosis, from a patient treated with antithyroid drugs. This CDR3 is CASSQGLGGGFETQYF. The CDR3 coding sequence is TGTGCCAGCAGCCAAGGACTCGGGGGGGGCTTTGAGACCCAGTACTTC.